Each of the 8 T cell receptor beta chains below was sequenced from the same sample in a study of T cell repertoires in cytomegalovirus infection. TCRdb redid the calling of the reads with MiXCR, one entry per CDR3 protein. The data contain tens of thousands of distinct CDR3 sequences, more than 3% of them singletons. Sequenced sample: PBMCs. All receptors come from a human donor in good health (CMV status not recorded). Some clones in this sample may be carry-over from other donors' samples.

This clonotype was seen ten or more times. This sequence joins TRBV27 and TRBJ1-5; weak D call: TRBD1 (6 bases). Germline V CDR1 and CDR2: MNHEY, SMNVEV (reference sequence). V was shortened by 2 bases and J by 4 bases, with 12 bases between the two germline ends. This CDR3 has 15 amino acids. The CDR3 DNA is TGTGCCAGCAGTTTAAGTGGGCAGGGGAATCAGCCCCAGCATTTT. It encodes CASSLSGQGNQPQHF.

This clonotype came up many times. The chain couples TRBV7-2 to TRBJ2-7; TRBD2 matches at 9 bases. CDR3 length: 15 amino acids. V lost 3 bases to trimming and J lost 4 bases; unmatched junction nucleotides: 7. CDR1 and CDR2 (germline): SGHTA, FQGNSA. The CDR3: CASSFGAGGTYEQYF. The CDR3, as DNA: TGTGCCAGCAGCTTTGGGGCGGGGGGGACATACGAGCAGTACTTC.

Details on this clonotype: The conserved phenylalanine or tryptophan is not found at the CDR3 terminus, so this likely reflects a read error. The rearrangement uses TRBV2 and TRBJ2-7, with 7 bases identical to TRBD1. The CDR3 runs 15 residues. Germline V gives CDR1 SNHLY, CDR2 FYNNEI. DNA for the CDR3: TGTGCCAGCGCACTAAGGGGGACAGTTTCCTACGATCAGTACCTC. Its protein is CASALRGTVSYDQYL.

This clonotype was detected ten times or more. V gene TRBV7-8 combines with J gene TRBJ2-1; D is possibly TRBD2 (5 bases). The germline V and J ends were trimmed by 7 bases and 2 bases, with 15 bases remaining between them. The germline CDR1 and CDR2 sequences are SGHVS and FQNEAQ. There are 15 residues in the CDR3. The CDR3 is CASTGGLRTYNEQFF. The CDR3 DNA follows: TGTGCCAGCACCGGAGGACTTAGGACCTACAATGAGCAGTTCTTC.

V usage is TRBV7-8 and J usage is TRBJ2-1; D might be TRBD1 or TRBD2, each matching 5 bases. Looked up from germline, CDR1 is SGHVS and CDR2 is FQNEAQ. CDR3 size: 20 residues. Trimming shortened V by 5 bases and J by 7 bases, and 33 bases separated the two germline ends. The CDR3 DNA follows: TGTGCCAGCAGCGAAGGGGCCCTACCGCGGGCAGAAAAATATAGGAATGAGCAGTTCTTC. It translates to CASSEGALPRAEKYRNEQFF.

This clonotype was found many times. V gene TRBV7-2 combines with J gene TRBJ2-7; no clear D. Trimming removed 1 base from V and 0 bases from J, with 7 bases in between. In germline, CDR1 is SGHTA, CDR2 FQGNSA. The CDR3 has 14 residues. CDR3 DNA: TGTGCCAGCAGCTTAGGACGGAACTCCTACGAGCAGTACTTC. It encodes CASSLGRNSYEQYF.

The table lists this clonotype with many counts. V usage is TRBV7-2 and J usage is TRBJ2-2; D remains ambiguous. V lost 3 bases to trimming and J lost 4 bases, with 12 bases between them. The CDR3 consists of 15 residues. The germline CDR1 and CDR2 sequences are SGHTA and FQGNSA. CDR3 region: CASSFDSQSTGELFF. CDR3 sequence (DNA): TGTGCCAGCAGCTTTGACTCCCAGAGCACCGGGGAGCTGTTTTTT. The variable domain in full, completed from reference TRBV7-2 and TRBJ2-2, reads GAGVSQSPSNKVTEKGKDVELRCDPISGHTALYWYRQSLGQGLEFLIYFQGNSAPDKSGLPSDRFSAERTGGSVSTLTIQRTQQEDSAVYLCASSFDSQSTGELFFGEGSRLTVL.

The V gene is TRBV19, the J gene TRBJ2-1; D possibly corresponds to TRBD2 (6 bases). CDR1 is LNHDA and CDR2 is SQIVND in the germline V gene (reference sequence). This CDR3 region has 15 residues. Trimming removed 7 bases from V and 9 bases from J, with 22 bases in between. CDR3 bases: TGTGCCAGTACCCCCGGCGGGCTATCCGGGAGTGAGCAGTTCTTC. Translation: CASTPGGLSGSEQFF.